These 12 T cell receptor beta chains share one sample of origin, sequenced in a study of cytotoxic CD8 clonotypes in ibrutinib-treated CLL. Using immunoSEQ multiplex PCR, the repertoire was profiled, and TCRdb retains in-frame clones only, with some absent. The sample gives just over 200,000 clones, 79% of which show up once; approximately 10% is in the top ten. This specimen was PBMCs, taken after 12 months of ibrutinib treatment. These receptors originate from a human donor with chronic lymphocytic leukemia.

This clone was recorded only once. The CDR3 loop is CASSQASASSYNEQFF. In DNA form, the CDR3 reads TGCGCCAGCAGCCAAGCGAGCGCGAGCTCCTACAATGAGCAGTTCTTC. This chain joins TRBV4-1 and TRBJ2-1; D is undetermined. Trimming left V 1 base short and J 0 bases short, with 10 bases between. Germline loops: CDR1 MGHRA, CDR2 YSYEKL. The CDR3 runs 16 residues.

The chain combines TRBV5-8 with TRBJ1-6; tentative D call: TRBD1 (6 bases). This CDR3 is 14 amino acids long. Trimming pared 4 bases from V and 8 bases from J, leaving 13 bases between. Germline V lookup: CDR1 SGHTS, CDR2 YDEGEE. The CDR3 DNA reads as TGTGCCAGCAGCAATGGACAGTACCATTCACCCCTCCACTTT. This sequence encodes CASSNGQYHSPLHF.

The V call is TRBV18, the J call TRBJ1-2, with 9 bases aligning to TRBD1. Germline CDR1 reads KGHSH; CDR2 reads LQKENI. V lost 1 base, J lost 7 bases, and 4 bases stayed unmatched. The CDR3 is 14 residues long. The CDR3 here is CASSPQGQGSGYTF. CDR3 in DNA: TGTGCCAGCTCACCACAGGGACAGGGTAGTGGCTACACCTTC.

The chain carries TRBV5-1 and TRBJ2-7, with a possible D match to TRBD2 (5 bases). Looked up from germline, CDR1 is SGHRS and CDR2 is YFSETQ. With 5 bases removed from V and 2 bases from J, the gap between germline ends came to 11 bases. CDR3 length: 13 residues. The CDR3: CASSPGEPYEQYF. The CDR3 DNA sequence: TGCGCCAGCAGTCCCGGGGAGCCCTACGAGCAGTACTTC.

In regard to this clone: The junction and the germline gene differ at one end; a read error may be behind it. This chain joins TRBV7-7 and TRBJ2-3; tentative D call: TRBD2 (6 bases). CDR3 size: 15 residues. The germline CDR1 and CDR2 sequences are SSHAT and FNYEAQ (reference sequence). CDR3 amino acids: CASSFGTVSTDTQYF. CDR3 in DNA: TGTGCTAGCAGCTTTGGGACTGTTAGCACAGATACGCAGTATTTT.

This clone was observed a handful of times. This specimen includes other DNA sequences encoding the same CDR3. This sequence joins TRBV6-5 and TRBJ1-6, with TRBD1 as a possible D gene (6 bases). The V end lost 2 bases, the J end lost 10 bases, and 12 bases lay between the germline ends. The CDR3 has 14 residues. CDR1 and CDR2 (germline): MNHEY, SVGAGI. The CDR3 loop is CASSYGQGGSPLHF. In nucleotides, the CDR3 is TGTGCCAGCAGTTACGGACAAGGGGGATCACCCCTCCACTTT.

CDR3 loop: CASSRIPGQGLSGANVLTF. The CDR3 DNA reads as TGTGCCAGCAGCCGAATTCCGGGACAGGGACTTTCTGGGGCCAACGTCCTGACTTTC. The chain links TRBV7-9 to TRBJ2-6; 9 bases map to TRBD1. There are 19 residues in the CDR3. Losses at the gene ends were 5 bases for V and 1 base for J; bases not matched to a gene: 12. Germline CDR1 reads SEHNR; CDR2 reads FQNEAQ (reference sequence).

The chain uses TRBV11-2 and TRBJ2-3; 7 bases map to TRBD2. J gave up 10 bases and V 6 bases, and 16 bases lay outside the gene matches. The CDR3 consists of 15 residues. CDR1 and CDR2 from the germline V gene are SGHAT and FQNNGV. CDR3 protein: CASRAFNWTRRAQYF. In DNA form, the CDR3 reads TGTGCCAGCAGAGCATTTAACTGGACTAGGAGGGCGCAGTATTTT. Using reference TRBV11-2 and TRBJ2-3 for the parts outside the CDR3, the full variable domain is EAGVAQSPRYKIIEKRQSVAFWCNPISGHATLYWYQQILGQGPKLLIQFQNNGVVDDSQLPKDRFSAERLKGVDSTLKIQPAKLEDSAVYLCASRAFNWTRRAQYFGPGTRLTVL.

This clone was counted between two and nine times. CDR3 region: CASSPYRTETSGNTIYF. The CDR3 DNA is TGTGCCAGCTCACCATACCGGACAGAGACCTCTGGAAACACCATATATTTT. This chain joins TRBV18 and TRBJ1-3, with a possible D match to TRBD1 (6 bases). In germline, CDR1 is KGHSH, CDR2 LQKENI. The CDR3 totals 17 residues. With 2 bases removed from V and 0 bases from J, the gap between germline ends came to 14 bases.

This chain links TRBV28 with TRBJ2-7; TRBD1 matches at 7 bases. Losses at the gene ends were 7 bases for V and 2 bases for J; bases not matched to a gene: 11. CDR3 length equals 15 residues. Germline V gene sequence: CDR1 MDHEN, CDR2 SYDVKM. CDR3 region: CASTAPGGMAYEQYF. The CDR3, as DNA: TGTGCCAGCACCGCCCCAGGGGGTATGGCCTACGAGCAGTACTTC.

The gene calls are TRBV6-4 and TRBJ2-7; 11 bases map to TRBD2. J gave up 3 bases and V 6 bases, and 13 bases lay outside the gene matches. This CDR3 contains 17 residues. Germline values: CDR1 MRHNA, CDR2 SNTAGT. The CDR3 coding sequence is TGTGCCAGCAGAGCTCCCTTGGTGGGACTAGCGGACTACGAGCAGTACTTC. This codes for CASRAPLVGLADYEQYF.

The rearrangement joins TRBV14 to TRBJ2-1; no reliable D call. The germline V gene encodes CDR1 SGHDN and CDR2 FVKESK. There are 12 residues in the CDR3. Between the trimmed V and J ends, which lost 2 bases and 10 bases, there was a span of 9 bases. Written as DNA, the CDR3 is TGTGCCAGCAGCCAAATGGAACGGGAGCAGTTCTTC. Protein: CASSQMEREQFF.